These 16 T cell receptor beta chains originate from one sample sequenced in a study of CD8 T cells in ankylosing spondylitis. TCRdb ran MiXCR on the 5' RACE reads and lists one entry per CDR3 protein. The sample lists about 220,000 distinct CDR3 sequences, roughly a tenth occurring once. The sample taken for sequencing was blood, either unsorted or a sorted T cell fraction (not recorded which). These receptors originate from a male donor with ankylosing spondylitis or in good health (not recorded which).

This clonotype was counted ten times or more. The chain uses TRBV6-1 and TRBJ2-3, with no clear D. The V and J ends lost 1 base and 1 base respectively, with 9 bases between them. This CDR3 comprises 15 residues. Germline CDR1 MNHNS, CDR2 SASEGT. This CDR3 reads CASSEGLGGTDTQYF. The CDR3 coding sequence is TGTGCCAGCAGTGAAGGTCTTGGGGGCACAGATACGCAGTATTTT.

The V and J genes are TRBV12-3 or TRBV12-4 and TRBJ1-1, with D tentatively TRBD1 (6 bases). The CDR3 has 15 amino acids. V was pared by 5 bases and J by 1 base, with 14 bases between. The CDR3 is CASSPIDRQNTEAFF. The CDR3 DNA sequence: TGTGCCAGCAGTCCCATAGACAGGCAGAACACTGAAGCTTTCTTT.

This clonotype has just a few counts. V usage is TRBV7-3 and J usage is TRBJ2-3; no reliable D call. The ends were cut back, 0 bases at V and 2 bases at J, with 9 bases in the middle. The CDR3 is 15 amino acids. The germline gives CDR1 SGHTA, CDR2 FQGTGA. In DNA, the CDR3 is TGTGCCAGCAGCTTAACCGATACTTCCACAGATACGCAGTATTTT. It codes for CASSLTDTSTDTQYF.

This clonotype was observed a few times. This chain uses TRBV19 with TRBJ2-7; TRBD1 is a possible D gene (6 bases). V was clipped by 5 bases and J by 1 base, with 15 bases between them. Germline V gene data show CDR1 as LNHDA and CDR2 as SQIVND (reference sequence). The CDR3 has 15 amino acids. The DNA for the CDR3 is TGTGCCAGTAGTGTTTTTCTGGACAGTTCCTACGAGCAGTACTTC. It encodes CASSVFLDSSYEQYF.

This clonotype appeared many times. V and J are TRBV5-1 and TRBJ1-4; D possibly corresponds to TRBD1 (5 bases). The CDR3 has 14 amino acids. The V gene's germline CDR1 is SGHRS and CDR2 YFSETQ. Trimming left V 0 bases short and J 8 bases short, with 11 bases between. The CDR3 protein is CASSLGGEGEKLFF. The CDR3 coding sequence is TGCGCCAGCAGCTTGGGAGGGGAAGGGGAAAAACTGTTTTTT.

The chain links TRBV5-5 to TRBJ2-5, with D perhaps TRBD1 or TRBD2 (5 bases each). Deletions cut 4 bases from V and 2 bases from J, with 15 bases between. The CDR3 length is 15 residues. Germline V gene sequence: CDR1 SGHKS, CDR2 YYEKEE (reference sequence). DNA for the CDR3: TGTGCCAGCAGCCCCCCGTTGGGGGATCAAGAGACCCAGTACTTC. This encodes CASSPPLGDQETQYF.

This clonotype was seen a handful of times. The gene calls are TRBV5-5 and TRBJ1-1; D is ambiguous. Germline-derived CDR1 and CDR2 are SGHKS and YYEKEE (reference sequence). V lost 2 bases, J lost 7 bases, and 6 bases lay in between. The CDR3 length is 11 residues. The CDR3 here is CASSLMGEAFF. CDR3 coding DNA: TGTGCCAGCAGCTTAATGGGTGAAGCTTTCTTT.

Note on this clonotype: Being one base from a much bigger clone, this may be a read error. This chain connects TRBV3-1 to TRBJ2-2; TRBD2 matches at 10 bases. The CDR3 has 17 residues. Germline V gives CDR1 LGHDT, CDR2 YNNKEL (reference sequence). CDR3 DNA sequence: TGTGCCAGCAGCCAAGTCCCCCAGCGGGGGGGCTTCGGGGACCTGTTTTTT. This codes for CASSQVPQRGGFGDLFF.

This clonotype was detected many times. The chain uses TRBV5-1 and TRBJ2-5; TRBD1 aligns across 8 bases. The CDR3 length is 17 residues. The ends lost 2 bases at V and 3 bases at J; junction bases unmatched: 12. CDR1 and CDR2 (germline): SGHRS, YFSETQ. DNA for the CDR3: TGCGCCAGCAGCTTAGTTTCAGGACAGGGATGGGAAGAGACCCAGTACTTC. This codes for CASSLVSGQGWEETQYF.

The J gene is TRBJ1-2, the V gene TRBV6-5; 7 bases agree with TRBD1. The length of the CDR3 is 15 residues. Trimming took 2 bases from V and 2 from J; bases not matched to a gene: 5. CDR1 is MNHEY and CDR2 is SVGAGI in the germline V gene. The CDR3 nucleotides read TGTGCCAGCAGTTACCGTGCGACAGGGAACTATGGCTACACCTTC. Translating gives CASSYRATGNYGYTF.

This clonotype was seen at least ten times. The CDR3 spells CASSEEGQPYTEAFF. The CDR3 coding sequence is TGCGCCAGCAGCGAGGAGGGACAGCCTTACACTGAAGCTTTCTTT. This sequence joins TRBV5-1 and TRBJ1-1, with 7 positions matching TRBD1. This CDR3 is 15 amino acids long. The germline CDR1 and CDR2 sequences are SGHRS and YFSETQ. After removal of 4 bases from V and 3 bases from J, the junction contained 9 bases not matched to a gene.

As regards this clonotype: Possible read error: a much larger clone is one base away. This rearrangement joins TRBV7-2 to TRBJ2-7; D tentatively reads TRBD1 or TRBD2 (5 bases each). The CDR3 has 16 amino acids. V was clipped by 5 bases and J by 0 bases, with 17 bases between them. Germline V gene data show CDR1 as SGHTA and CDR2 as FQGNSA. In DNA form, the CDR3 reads TGTGCCAGCAGCCAATACGGGGCAGGAAGCTCCTACGAGCAGTACTTC. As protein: CASSQYGAGSSYEQYF.

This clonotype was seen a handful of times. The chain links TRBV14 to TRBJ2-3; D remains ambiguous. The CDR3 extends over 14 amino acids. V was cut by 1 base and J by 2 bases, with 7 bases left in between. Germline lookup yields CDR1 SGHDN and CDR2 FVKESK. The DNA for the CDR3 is TGTGCCAGCAGCCAAGTTCAGCTCACAGATACGCAGTATTTT. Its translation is CASSQVQLTDTQYF.

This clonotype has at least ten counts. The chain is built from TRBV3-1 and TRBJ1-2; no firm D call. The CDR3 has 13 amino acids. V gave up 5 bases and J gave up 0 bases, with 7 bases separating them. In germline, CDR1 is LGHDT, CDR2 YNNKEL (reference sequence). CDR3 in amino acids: CASSGVANYGYTF. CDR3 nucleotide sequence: TGTGCCAGCAGCGGTGTAGCTAACTATGGCTACACCTTC.

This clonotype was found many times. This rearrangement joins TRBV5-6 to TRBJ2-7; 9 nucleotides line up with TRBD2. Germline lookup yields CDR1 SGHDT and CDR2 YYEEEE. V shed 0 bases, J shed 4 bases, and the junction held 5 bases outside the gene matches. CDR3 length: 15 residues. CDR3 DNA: TGTGCCAGCAGCTTGGGTGCGACTAGCGGATACGAGCAGTACTTC. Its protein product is CASSLGATSGYEQYF.

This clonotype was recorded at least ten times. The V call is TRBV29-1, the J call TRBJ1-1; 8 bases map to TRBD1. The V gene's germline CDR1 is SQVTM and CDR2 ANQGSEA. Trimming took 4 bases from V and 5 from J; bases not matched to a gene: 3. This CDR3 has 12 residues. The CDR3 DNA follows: TGCAGCGTTGGACAGGGGAAAACTGAAGCTTTCTTT. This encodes CSVGQGKTEAFF.